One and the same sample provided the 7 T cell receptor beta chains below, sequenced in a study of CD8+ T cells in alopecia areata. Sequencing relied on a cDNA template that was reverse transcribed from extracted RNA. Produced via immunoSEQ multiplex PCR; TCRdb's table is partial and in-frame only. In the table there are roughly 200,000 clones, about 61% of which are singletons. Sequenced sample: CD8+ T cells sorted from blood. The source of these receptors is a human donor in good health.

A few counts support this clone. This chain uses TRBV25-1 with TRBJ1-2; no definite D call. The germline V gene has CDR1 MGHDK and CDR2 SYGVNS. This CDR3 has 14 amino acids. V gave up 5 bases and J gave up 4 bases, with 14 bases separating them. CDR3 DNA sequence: TGTGCCAGCAGTCCGTACGGGCGGACCTATGGCTACACCTTC. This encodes CASSPYGRTYGYTF.

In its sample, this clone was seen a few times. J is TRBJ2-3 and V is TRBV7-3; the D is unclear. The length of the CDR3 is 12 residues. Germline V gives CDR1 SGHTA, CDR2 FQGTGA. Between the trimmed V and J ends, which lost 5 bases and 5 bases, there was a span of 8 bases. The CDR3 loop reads CASSPSGDTQYF. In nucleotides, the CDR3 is TGTGCCAGCAGCCCCTCTGGAGATACGCAGTATTTT.

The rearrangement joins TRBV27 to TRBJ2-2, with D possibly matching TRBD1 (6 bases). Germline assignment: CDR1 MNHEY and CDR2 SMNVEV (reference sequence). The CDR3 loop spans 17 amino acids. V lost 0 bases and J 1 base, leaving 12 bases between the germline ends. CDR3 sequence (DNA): TGTGCCAGCAGTTTATCCCTCGCAGGGGTGAACACCGGGGAGCTGTTTTTT. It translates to CASSLSLAGVNTGELFF.

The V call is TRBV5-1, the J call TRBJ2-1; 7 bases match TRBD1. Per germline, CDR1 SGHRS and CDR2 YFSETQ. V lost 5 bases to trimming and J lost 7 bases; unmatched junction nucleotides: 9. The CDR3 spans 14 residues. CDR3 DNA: TGCGCCAGCAGACCTCCAGACAGGGAAAATGAGCAGTTCTTC. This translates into CASRPPDRENEQFF.

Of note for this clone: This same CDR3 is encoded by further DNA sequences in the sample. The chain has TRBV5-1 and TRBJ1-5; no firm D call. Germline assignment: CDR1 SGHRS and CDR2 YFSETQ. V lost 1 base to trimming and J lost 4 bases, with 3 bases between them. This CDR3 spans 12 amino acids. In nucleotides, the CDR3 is TGCGCCAGCAGCTTGCCGAATCAGCCCCAGCATTTT. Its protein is CASSLPNQPQHF.

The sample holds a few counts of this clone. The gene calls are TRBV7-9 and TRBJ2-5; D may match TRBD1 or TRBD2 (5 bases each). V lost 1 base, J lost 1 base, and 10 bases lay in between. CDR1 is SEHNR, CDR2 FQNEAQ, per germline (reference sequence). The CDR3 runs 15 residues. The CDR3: CASSLGWGSQETQYF. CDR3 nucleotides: TGTGCCAGCAGCTTAGGTTGGGGGAGCCAAGAGACCCAGTACTTC.

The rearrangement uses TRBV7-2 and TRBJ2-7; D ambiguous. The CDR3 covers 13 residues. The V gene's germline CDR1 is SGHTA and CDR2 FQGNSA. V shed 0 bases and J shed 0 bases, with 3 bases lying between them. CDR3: CASSLASSYEQYF. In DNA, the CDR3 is TGTGCCAGCAGCTTAGCAAGCTCCTACGAGCAGTACTTC.